This TCR beta chain originates from a study of PD-1 blockade in mismatch repair-deficient tumors. Turning to the study itself: Patients had 12 mismatch repair-deficient cancer types and were previously treated and progressing.

Germline V gives CDR1 MNHNS, CDR2 SASEGT. Trimming shortened V by 7 bases and J by 4 bases, and 13 bases separated the two germline ends. The CDR3 consists of 13 residues. The assay was immunoSEQ multiplex PCR, and TCRdb's table has in-frame clones only and misses some. Of under 50,000 clones in the sample, 70% to 85% were seen once. The rearrangement links TRBV6-1 to TRBJ1-2; D not resolved. The sequence derives from an adult with mismatch repair-deficient cancer. The specimen comprised PBMCs, sampled before pembrolizumab treatment. The CDR3 nucleotides are TGTGCCAGCACCATGGACCTCCTCTATGGCTACACCTTC. As protein: CASTMDLLYGYTF.